This record looks at one T cell receptor beta chain sequence and its context. Original processing notes: Amplification of reference gene primers was used by the study to estimate nucleated cell counts. TCRdb's table, derived via immunoSEQ multiplex PCR, lists solely in-frame clones and lacks some. That table gives V, J and clone size, and the DNA gave D and trimming. The data contain about 230,000 clones, 80% to 90% of them seen just once; the ten biggest clones take up 2% to 2.5%. The data belong to a study of blood T cell repertoires in COVID-19. As for the study in general: The United States, Italy and Spain were the sources of the acute and convalescent COVID-19 samples. The analysed material was cDNA or gDNA that came from T cells, B-cell-depleted T cells, or PBMCs.

The CDR3 has 14 amino acids. V lost 7 bases and J 3 bases, leaving 13 bases between the germline ends. Germline V gene sequence: CDR1 LNHDA, CDR2 SQIVND (reference sequence). Material: peripheral blood. The chain employs TRBV19 and TRBJ2-1, with D tentatively TRBD1 (6 bases). This clonotype was sampled from a man aged 35-49 years who had recovered from COVID-19. The DNA of the CDR3 is TGTGCCAGTACCCTTAGGGACAACTACAATGAGCAGTTCTTC. This encodes CASTLRDNYNEQFF.